A selection of T cell receptor beta chains follows, all from one sample in a study of blood T cells in healthy people across ages. TCRdb redid the calling of the 5' RACE reads with MiXCR, one entry per CDR3 protein. The table has about 670,000 distinct CDR3 sequences, 52% seen once. Sequencing was carried out using blood. Every receptor here comes from a woman of 80 years or more in good health. CDR3s leave out the opening cysteine and the closing phenylalanine or tryptophan.

>TRBJ2-7|TRBV12-3/TRBV12-4
ASSRLNEQY
>-|TRBV20-1
SASRSSISYNEQY
>TRBJ2-1|TRBV7-9
ASSRLLEEQF
>TRBJ2-4|TRBV28
ATLPGSSEDIQY
>TRBJ2-1|TRBV6-1
ASRLDRGEF
>TRBJ2-3|TRBV6-1
ASSPRLNTDTQY
>-|TRBV12-3/TRBV12-4
ASSLRRGLANEQY
>TRBJ1-1|TRBV29-1
SVEGGGEAF
>TRBJ2-3|TRBV12-3/TRBV12-4
ASGLASTDTQY
>TRBJ2-1|TRBV2
ASRRWGGPSYNEQF
>TRBJ1-1|TRBV5-8
ASSLLGQLNTEAF
>TRBJ2-3|TRBV3-1
ASSPRGTSGRHTDTQY
>TRBJ2-1|TRBV11-1
ASSSRRTGGKYNERF
>TRBJ2-1|TRBV14
ASSHDNSLYNEQF
>-|TRBV7-3
AGSRDRNYEQY
>TRBJ1-2|TRBV24-1
ATSDLEPGTGDYGYT
>TRBJ2-1|TRBV7-2
ASSFGLDRYNEQF
>TRBJ2-3|TRBV7-9
ASSSPTWAYTQY
>TRBJ2-7|TRBV3-1
ASSPRDRGLVFSEQY
>TRBJ2-7|TRBV25-1
ASSRVEVFNEQY
>TRBJ2-3|TRBV5-1
ASSLRTGVSTDTQY
>TRBJ2-7|TRBV6-2/TRBV6-3
ASLGTGYTEQY
>TRBJ2-1|TRBV6-5
ASSNGLAGGPYNEQF
>TRBJ2-2|TRBV27
ASSDGGAGTGELF
>TRBJ2-5|TRBV12-3/TRBV12-4
ASQSFGGQAHNEQY
>TRBJ2-6|TRBV2
ATRTGHLFLSGANVLT
>TRBJ2-7|TRBV14
ASSHTGSSYEQY
>TRBJ2-5|TRBV11-1
ASSSRGTGETQY
>TRBJ2-3|TRBV3-1
ASSHGGLAGKSSTDTQY
>TRBJ1-2|TRBV20-1
SVVAGNYGYT
>TRBJ2-1|TRBV20-1
SARSLGYEQF
>TRBJ2-1|TRBV3-1
ASSYSGTSEQF
>TRBJ1-5|TRBV24-1
ATSDHGVQPQH
>TRBJ2-7|TRBV3-1
ASSQLGLREQY
>TRBJ2-3|TRBV13
ASSRGVADTQY
>TRBJ1-5|TRBV7-9
ASSEGGVRRIEDQPQH
>TRBJ2-3|TRBV5-1
ASSLGDSTDTQY
>TRBJ2-1|TRBV3-1
ASRDTGTSGSYNEQF
>TRBJ2-7|TRBV4-2
ASSHRASVGSYEQY
>TRBJ2-1|TRBV24-1
ATGQGAYNEQF